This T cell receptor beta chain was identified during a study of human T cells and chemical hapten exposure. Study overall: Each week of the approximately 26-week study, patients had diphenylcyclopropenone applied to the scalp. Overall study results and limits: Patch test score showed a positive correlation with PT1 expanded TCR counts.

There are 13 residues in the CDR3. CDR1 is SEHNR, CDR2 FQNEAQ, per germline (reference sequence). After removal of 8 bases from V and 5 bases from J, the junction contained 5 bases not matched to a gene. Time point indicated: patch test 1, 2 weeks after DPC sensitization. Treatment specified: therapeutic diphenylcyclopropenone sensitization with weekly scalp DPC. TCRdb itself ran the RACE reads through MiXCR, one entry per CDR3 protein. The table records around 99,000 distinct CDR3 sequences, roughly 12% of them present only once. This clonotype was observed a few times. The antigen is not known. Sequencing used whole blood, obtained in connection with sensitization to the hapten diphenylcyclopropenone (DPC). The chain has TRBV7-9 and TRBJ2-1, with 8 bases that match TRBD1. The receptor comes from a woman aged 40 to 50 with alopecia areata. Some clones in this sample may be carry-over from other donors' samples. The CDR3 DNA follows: TGTGCCAGCGGCAGACAGGGGCACAATGAGCAGTTCTTC. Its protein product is CASGRQGHNEQFF.